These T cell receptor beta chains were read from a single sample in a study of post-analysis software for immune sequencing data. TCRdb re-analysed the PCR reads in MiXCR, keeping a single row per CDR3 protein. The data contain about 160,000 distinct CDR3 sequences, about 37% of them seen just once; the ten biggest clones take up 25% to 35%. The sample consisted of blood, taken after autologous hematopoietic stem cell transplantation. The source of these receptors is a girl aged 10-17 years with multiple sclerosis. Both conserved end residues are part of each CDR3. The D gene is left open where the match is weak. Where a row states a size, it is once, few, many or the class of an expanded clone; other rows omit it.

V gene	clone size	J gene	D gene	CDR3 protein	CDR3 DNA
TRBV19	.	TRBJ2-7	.	CASSIKAGEGYEQYF	TGTGCCAGTAGTATTAAGGCAGGTGAGGGCTACGAGCAGTACTTC
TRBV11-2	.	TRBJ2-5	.	CASSFTTHRLDETQYF	TGTGCCAGCAGCTTTACCACACATCGACTAGACGAGACCCAGTACTTC
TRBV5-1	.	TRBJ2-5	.	CASGLGRLETQYF	TGCGCCAGCGGCTTGGGACGGTTAGAGACCCAGTACTTC
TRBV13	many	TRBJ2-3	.	CASSAQGDTQYF	TGTGCCAGCAGCGCGCAAGGGGATACGCAGTATTTT
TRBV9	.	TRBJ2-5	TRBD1	CASSVETQGGQETQYF	TGTGCCAGCAGCGTGGAAACACAGGGGGGACAAGAGACCCAGTACTTC
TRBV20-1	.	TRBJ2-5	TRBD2	CSARVTSGGGETQYF	TGCAGTGCTAGAGTAACCTCGGGGGGAGGAGAGACCCAGTACTTC
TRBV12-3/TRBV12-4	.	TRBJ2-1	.	CASSLGIGGYNEQFF	TGTGCCAGCAGTTTAGGTATAGGAGGGTACAATGAGCAGTTCTTC
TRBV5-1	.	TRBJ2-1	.	CASSFGASSAVDEQFF	TGCGCCAGCAGCTTTGGGGCGTCTAGCGCAGTCGATGAGCAGTTCTTC
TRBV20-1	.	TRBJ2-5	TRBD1	CSAYRTGQAETQYF	TGCAGTGCTTACCGGACAGGGCAGGCGGAGACCCAGTACTTC
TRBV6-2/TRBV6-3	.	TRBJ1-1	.	CASSYVRGSVNTEAFF	TGTGCCAGCAGTTACGTTCGGGGTTCGGTGAACACTGAAGCTTTCTTT
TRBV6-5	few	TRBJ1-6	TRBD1	CASSSLQGPPLHF	TGTGCCAGCAGTTCTCTACAGGGGCCACCCCTCCACTTT
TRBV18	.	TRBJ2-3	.	CASSMGGGTDTQYF	TGTGCCAGCTCTATGGGGGGAGGCACAGATACGCAGTATTTT
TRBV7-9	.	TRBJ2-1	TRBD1	CASSLPLYRDRGPNEQFF	TGTGCCAGCAGCTTACCCTTGTACCGGGACAGGGGTCCCAATGAGCAGTTCTTC
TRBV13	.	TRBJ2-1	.	CANSPHDRAEQFF	TGTGCCAACAGCCCCCACGACCGCGCTGAGCAGTTCTTC
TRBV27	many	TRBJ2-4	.	CASSPSLGWNIQYF	TGTGCCAGCAGTCCGTCCCTGGGGTGGAACATTCAGTACTTC
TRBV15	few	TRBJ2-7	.	CATSRFPGDSSLMGYEQYF	TGTGCCACCAGCAGATTCCCCGGGGATAGTTCTCTTATGGGTTACGAGCAGTACTTC
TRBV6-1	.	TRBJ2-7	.	CASSEDGGSSYEQYF	TGTGCCAGCAGTGAAGATGGGGGGAGCTCCTACGAGCAGTACTTC
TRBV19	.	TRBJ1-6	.	CASSIGEYNSPLHF	TGTGCCAGTAGTATAGGGGAGTATAATTCACCCCTCCACTTT